This T cell receptor beta chain was documented in a study of T cells after yellow fever vaccination (dated by TCRdb to the late 2010s). Concerning the study at large: The SMART-Seq v4 Ultra Low Input RNA kit was used to prepare libraries from fractions with low cell numbers. Two healthy male donors, one aged 18 to 30 and one aged 30 to 40 years, were included in the cohort. Blood samples were taken at several timepoints before and after primary and secondary immunization, and bulk PBMC replicates and cell subsets were isolated. To follow T-cell clones before and after both primary and booster YFV17D yellow fever vaccination, bulk TCR alpha and beta repertoires underwent longitudinal sequencing. The paper as a whole reports these results and caveats: Most clones expanded after primary vaccination were re-detected after the booster (96% of CD4 and approximately 88% of CD8), suggesting broad memory maintenance. A small share of clonotypes occurred in both CD4 and CD8 compartments, likely arising from convergent recombination. Because only a couple of donors were included in the study, the extent to which the findings can be generalized is limited. Compared with the primary T-cell response, the secondary T-cell response was faster but weaker, reaching its peak on day 5 rather than on day 15. Computational filtering was required because FACS-sorted repertoires could contain abundant contaminating clonotypes from the bulk population.

About this clonotype itself: What antigen it recognizes has not been identified. No much larger clonotype is one base removed from it; base qualities were not supplied.

Synthesis of TCR cDNA relied on 5'RACE template switching, a step that introduced a universal primer site along with unique molecular identifiers. cDNA synthesis was primed from both the TCR alpha and TCR beta constant segments. Two PCR steps were used to amplify libraries, with sample barcodes and sequencing adapters being added in the second step. Sequencing of libraries was performed on Illumina HiSeq 2500 (2x100 bp) or NovaSeq (2x150 bp). On the study's bioinformatics: MIGEC was used to demultiplex reads and collapse the reads into UMI consensus sequences, and MiXCR was used for V(D)J alignment. Clonotypes responding to the vaccine were identified with edgeR on replicate PBMC samples, with the criteria of FDR below 0.01 and a log2 fold change above 5 up to day 15. Each bulk clonotype received a CD4 or CD8 identity based on whether the sequenced CD4 or CD8 repertoire contained that clonotype at higher abundance. The public reads were quality trimmed at Q25 with fastp and then assembled into clones with MiXCR by TCRdb, keeping productive beta chains. Each CDR3 protein appears once, grouped with its most common genes and DNA. Here the V and J calls rest on TCRdb's processing, not on the authors' analysis. The table for this sample lists some 120,000 distinct CDR3 sequences; 8.4% of them were counted only once. 25% of the sample comes from the top ten.

The V end loses 2 bases and the J end loses 0 bases, and a stretch of 10 bases separates them. Taken from the germline V gene, the CDR1 and CDR2 loops are MNHEY and SVGEGT. The CDR3 spans 15 residues, from the cysteine through the phenylalanine. Of all the DNA, just the CDR3 is kept, 45 bases in frame from base 1. Taken with the paper, the label for treatment or condition translates to: live attenuated yellow fever vaccine strain. PBMCs were isolated from peripheral blood using a standard Ficoll-Paque protocol. Dynabeads CD4 and CD8 positive selection kits were used to isolate CD4 and CD8 T-cell fractions. TriZol was used to extract RNA from bulk PBMCs, CD4 and CD8 fractions, and dextramer-positive and dextramer-negative fractions.

The rearrangement combines TRBV6-2 or TRBV6-3 with TRBJ1-1, and the D gene may be TRBD1, 6 bases matching. Sequencing was performed on CD8+ T cells sorted from PBMCs, taken 45 days after the yellow fever booster vaccination. The sequence was collected from a young man who received the YFV17D yellow fever vaccine. The DNA is TGTGCCAGCAGTTACCGTGGACAGCTGAACACTGAAGCTTTCTTT. This is translated as CASSYRGQLNTEAFF.